Below are 25 T cell receptor beta chains sequenced from a single sample in a study of regulatory T cells in long-lasting Graves disease. Investigators prepared the TCR beta libraries by applying iRepertoire HTBI primers and Arm-PCR of CDR3 regions. TCRdb recomputed calls from the multiplex PCR reads with MiXCR, one row per CDR3 protein. This sample yields approximately 460,000 distinct CDR3 sequences, of which roughly 17% are seen a single time; around 11% belongs to the top ten. Time point noted: newly diagnosed GD, antithyroid drugs for less than 3 months. Generation of the TCR library employed RNA extracted from PBMCs. The same specimen was also included in a second study, on T cells in Graves' hyperthyroidism and ophthalmopathy.

The sequencing used peripheral blood mononuclear cells (PBMCs), collected at new diagnosis, from a patient treated with antithyroid drugs. The receptors stem from a woman in her 30s with Graves disease.

Points on this clonotype: This could be a read error, since a much larger clone is one nucleotide away. The chain recombines TRBV13 with TRBJ2-1; D might be TRBD1 or TRBD2, each matching 5 bases. With 3 bases removed from V and 10 bases from J, the gap between germline ends came to 25 bases. The CDR3 runs to 17 residues. Germline CDR1 is PRHDT and CDR2 is FYEKMQ (reference sequence). The CDR3 nucleotides read TGTGCCAGCAGCTTCGGAGCCGAGGGGCTAGCCTCCTACGAGCAGTTCTTC. This gives the protein CASSFGAEGLASYEQFF.

The genes are TRBV30 and TRBJ2-1, with D perhaps matching TRBD2 (7 bases). The CDR3 sequence is 15 residues long. V was trimmed by 8 bases and J by 4 bases, leaving 21 bases between them. Germline V lookup: CDR1 GTSNPN, CDR2 SVGIG (reference sequence). The DNA of the CDR3 is TGTGCCAGTAGTATAGGGGGGGGCGGGTACAATGAGCAGTTCTTC. This gives the protein CASSIGGGGYNEQFF.

The table lists this clonotype with a few counts. This sequence may be a read error, since a much larger clone differs from it by one base. The chain employs TRBV30 and TRBJ2-1; D is unclear. Germline V gives CDR1 GTSNPN, CDR2 SVGIG (reference sequence). This CDR3 region has 14 residues. Here the CDR3 DNA reads TGTGCCTGGAGTGTACTCCCCGCGGAGAATGAGCGGTTCTTC. This translates into CAWSVLPAENERFF.

This clonotype was found many times. The chain uses TRBV29-1 and TRBJ1-1; possible D gene TRBD1, 6 bases. CDR3 length: 16 amino acids. CDR1 is SQVTM, CDR2 ANQGSEA, per germline. The V end was cut by 2 bases, the J end by 4 bases, with 20 bases between. Here the CDR3 reads CSVELRGASWGTEAFF. The CDR3 nucleotides read TGCAGCGTTGAATTGCGGGGGGCAAGTTGGGGCACTGAAGCTTTCTTT.

At least ten counts were recorded for this clonotype. J is TRBJ2-3 and V is TRBV10-3; 7 nucleotides align to TRBD1. CDR3 size: 14 residues. V shed 7 bases, J shed 5 bases, and the junction held 9 bases outside the gene matches. From germline, CDR1 is ENHRY and CDR2 SYGVKD. The CDR3 spells CAIMPGTEQDTQYF. The CDR3 DNA sequence: TGTGCCATCATGCCGGGGACAGAACAAGATACGCAGTATTTT.

Ten or more counts support this clonotype. The gene calls are TRBV20-1 and TRBJ1-1; no reliable D call. V was shortened by 5 bases and J by 0 bases, with 13 bases between the two germline ends. The CDR3 extends over 14 amino acids. Germline V gene data show CDR1 as DFQATT and CDR2 as SNEGSKA (reference sequence). The CDR3 DNA follows: TGCAGTGCTCCCTCGCAGTTATTGAACACTGAAGCTTTCTTT. Translating it yields CSAPSQLLNTEAFF.

Ten or more counts support this clonotype. This chain links TRBV2 with TRBJ2-5; 15 bases match TRBD2. CDR1 and CDR2 (germline): SNHLY, FYNNEI. V lost 6 bases and J lost 4; bases outside the gene matches: 3. There are 15 residues in the CDR3. Here the CDR3 DNA reads TGTGCCAGCAGAGCGGGACTAGCGGGAGGAGAGACCCAGTACTTC. It codes for CASRAGLAGGETQYF.

V is TRBV10-3 and J is TRBJ1-2; D is possibly TRBD1 (6 bases). This CDR3 spans 14 amino acids. V gave up 10 bases and J gave up 1 base, with 16 bases separating them. Germline V lookup: CDR1 ENHRY, CDR2 SYGVKD. CDR3 residues: CATLRTEDNYGYTF. In nucleotides, the CDR3 is TGTGCCACCCTCCGGACAGAGGATAACTATGGCTACACCTTC.

This clonotype showed up many times. Here the CDR3 reads CASSHASGRVDEQFF. Written as DNA, the CDR3 is TGTGCCAGCAGCCACGCTAGCGGGAGGGTGGATGAGCAGTTCTTC. The chain has TRBV6-1 and TRBJ2-1; 12 nucleotides match TRBD2. The V gene's germline CDR1 is MNHNS and CDR2 SASEGT. This CDR3 is built from 15 residues. Trimming removed 6 bases from V and 8 bases from J; junction bases left unmatched: 8.

This clonotype was observed many times. The chain joins TRBV6-4 to TRBJ2-3, with no clear D. CDR1 and CDR2 from the germline V gene are MRHNA and SNTAGT. V gave up 4 bases and J gave up 2 bases, with 7 bases separating them. This CDR3 contains 13 residues. CDR3 DNA sequence: TGTGCCAGCAGTGTTAGTTCCACAGATACGCAGTATTTT. Amino acid sequence: CASSVSSTDTQYF.

This clonotype was observed many times. The chain recombines TRBV20-1 with TRBJ2-7; D is unclear. Germline V CDR1 and CDR2: DFQATT, SNEGSKA (reference sequence). The CDR3 sequence is 15 residues long. Trimming cost V 0 bases and J 0 bases, with 12 bases left between them. This CDR3 is CSARDRTRLSYEQYF. The CDR3 bases are TGCAGTGCTAGAGATCGGACCCGGCTCTCCTACGAGCAGTACTTC.

Many counts were recorded for this clonotype. The chain joins TRBV5-1 to TRBJ2-7; D is unclear. This CDR3 is 15 amino acids long. CDR1 is SGHRS, CDR2 YFSETQ, per germline. V was shortened by 1 base and J by 4 bases, with 15 bases between the two germline ends. CDR3 protein: CASSLISGQTYEQYF. The CDR3 region has the DNA TGCGCCAGCAGCTTGATCAGTGGGCAGACGTACGAGCAGTACTTC.

On this clonotype itself: A read error is possible here, since a much larger clone lies one base away. This chain links TRBV7-2 with TRBJ2-4; 15 bases agree with TRBD2. The DNA end is a closer match to TRBJ2-1, so the J assignment may be wrong. The CDR3 contains 17 residues. Germline lookup yields CDR1 SGHTA and CDR2 FQGNSA. The CDR3 nucleotides read TGTGCCAGCAGTCACCCCGGGACTAGCGGGAGGCGGGACGAGCAGTTCTTC. Its protein is CASSHPGTSGRRDEQFF.

This clonotype showed up just a few times. This chain links TRBV24-1 with TRBJ1-6; D remains unclear. CDR3 size: 13 residues. Germline CDR1 reads KGHDR; CDR2 reads SFDVKD. Trimming took 4 bases from V and 5 from J, leaving 5 bases between them. CDR3 protein: CATSEQHNSPLHF. In DNA form, the CDR3 reads TGTGCCACCAGTGAACAGCATAATTCACCCCTCCACTTT.

This clonotype was counted many times. The J gene is TRBJ2-5, the V gene TRBV2; 9 positions match TRBD2. With 10 bases clipped from V and 5 bases from J, the junction kept 8 bases outside the gene matches. This CDR3 has 13 residues. Germline CDR1 SNHLY, CDR2 FYNNEI. CDR3 sequence: CATKREEDETQYF. CDR3 sequence (DNA): TGTGCCACCAAGCGGGAGGAGGATGAGACCCAGTACTTC.

This clonotype turned up a few times. Just one base apart from a much larger clone, this may be a read error. This chain links TRBV5-1 with TRBJ2-5; the D is unclear. Germline V gene sequence: CDR1 SGHRS, CDR2 YFSETQ. This CDR3 spans 12 amino acids. In DNA form, the CDR3 reads TGCGCCAGCAGCTCCACATCGGAGACCCAGAACTTC. Residues: CASSSTSETQNF.

The V and J genes are TRBV6-2 or TRBV6-3 and TRBJ2-3, with 11 nucleotides matching TRBD1. CDR1 and CDR2 (germline): MNHEY, SVGEGT. The CDR3 is 15 amino acids. The V and J ends lost 6 bases and 4 bases, in that order; junction bases with no gene match: 6. The CDR3 DNA sequence: TGTGCCAGCAGCCTCGGGGGACAGGGGGCAGATACGCAGTATTTT. As protein: CASSLGGQGADTQYF.

Comments on this clonotype: This likely came from a read error, as a far larger clone is one base away. The chain uses TRBV12-3 or TRBV12-4 and TRBJ2-5; D gene uncertain. The CDR3 has 14 amino acids. As DNA, the CDR3 is TGTGCCAGCAGTTTTGCGGACGTCTACAATGAGCAGTCCTTC. It codes for CASSFADVYNEQSF.

This clonotype was found many times. The chain carries TRBV28 and TRBJ2-5; 7 bases align to TRBD1. Germline lookup yields CDR1 MDHEN and CDR2 SYDVKM. Trimming at V came to 6 bases and at J to 5 bases, leaving 12 bases not matched to a gene. The CDR3 runs 15 residues. This chain's CDR3 is CASSRGTDYRETQYF. The CDR3 DNA reads as TGTGCCAGCAGCAGGGGGACCGACTATCGTGAGACCCAGTACTTC.

V is TRBV29-1 and J is TRBJ2-7, with TRBD2 matching 7 bases. The germline gives CDR1 SQVTM, CDR2 ANQGSEA. J gave up 5 bases and V 7 bases, and 5 bases lay outside the gene matches. This CDR3 spans 11 amino acids. The CDR3 loop reads CSAGEGHEQYF. CDR3 DNA: TGCAGCGCTGGGGAGGGCCACGAGCAGTACTTC.

This clonotype was picked up many times. CDR3 bases: TGTGCCAGCAGTCGGACCGGGACAGGGGGAAGTTGGGAAGCTAACTATGGCTACACCTTC. Its protein is CASSRTGTGGSWEANYGYTF. The chain combines TRBV6-2 or TRBV6-3 with TRBJ1-2, with 11 positions matching TRBD1. The CDR3 loop spans 20 amino acids. Germline assignment: CDR1 MNHEY and CDR2 SVGEGT. J lost 0 bases, V lost 5 bases, and 17 bases had no gene match.

This clonotype has ten or more counts. V and J are TRBV20-1 and TRBJ1-1; TRBD1 agrees at 7 bases. Trimming took 6 bases from V and 7 from J; bases not matched to a gene: 8. There are 12 residues in the CDR3. The V gene's germline CDR1 is DFQATT and CDR2 SNEGSKA (reference sequence). This CDR3 reads CSANRDSVEAFF. The CDR3, as DNA: TGCAGTGCCAACCGGGACAGCGTTGAAGCTTTCTTT.

This clonotype was observed a handful of times. This rearrangement joins TRBV6-1 to TRBJ2-2; no clear D gene. Germline CDR1 and CDR2: MNHNS and SASEGT. There are 18 residues in the CDR3. The V gene lost 6 bases and the J gene lost 0 bases, with 20 bases spanning the gap. The CDR3 coding sequence is TGTGCCAGCAGCCCTCGGACGTCAGATCACCCGAACACCGGGGAGCTGTTTTTT. It is translated as CASSPRTSDHPNTGELFF.

The chain carries TRBV7-9 and TRBJ1-3, with D hard to call. Trimming stripped 2 bases from V and 2 bases from J, with 10 bases between. The CDR3 extends over 15 amino acids. Germline V gene sequence: CDR1 SEHNR, CDR2 FQNEAQ (reference sequence). CDR3 sequence: CASSLLSLPGNTIYF. DNA of the CDR3: TGTGCCAGCAGCTTACTGAGCTTGCCTGGAAACACCATATATTTT.

This clonotype was seen many times. The chain couples TRBV5-1 to TRBJ1-5; D call uncertain. The CDR3 is 13 residues long. Germline assignment: CDR1 SGHRS and CDR2 YFSETQ. Trimming cost V 0 bases and J 9 bases, with 10 bases left between them. CDR3 DNA sequence: TGCGCCAGCAGCTTGGACCGCTGGGGGCCCCAGCATTTT. This sequence encodes CASSLDRWGPQHF.